The TCR beta chain described here comes from a study of T cells expressing NK-cell markers. Study context: Sorted CD3+CD56+NKG2C+, CD3+CD56+NKG2C- and CD3+CD56-NKG2C+ T-cell subsets were beta-chain profiled. Study-wide findings and caveats: A range of about 1.0-7.5% of CD8+ T cells consisted of dominant NKG2C+ clonotypes in several donors. Several donors likewise had their CD3+CD56-NKG2C+ fraction led by these clonotypes.

TCR beta cDNA was made by 5'RACE template switching with UMIs. TCRdb reprocessed the 5' RACE reads and reports one entry per CDR3 protein, with no DNA. The listing contains 350,000 to 500,000 distinct CDR3 sequences. About this clonotype itself: The target antigen is unknown.

Germline CDR1 and CDR2: SQVTM and ANQGSEA. The CDR3 is made up of 15 amino acids. This TCR derives from a woman aged 18-70 years in good health. Sequencing was performed on blood T cells: a sorted CD56 or NKG2C T cell subset, CD4+ or CD8+ T cells, or bulk PBMC T cells (not recorded which). This chain connects TRBV29-1 to TRBJ2-1; lacking DNA, the TRBD1 call made by TCRdb goes unchecked. The CDR3 loop is CSVEGDSSSYNEQFF.